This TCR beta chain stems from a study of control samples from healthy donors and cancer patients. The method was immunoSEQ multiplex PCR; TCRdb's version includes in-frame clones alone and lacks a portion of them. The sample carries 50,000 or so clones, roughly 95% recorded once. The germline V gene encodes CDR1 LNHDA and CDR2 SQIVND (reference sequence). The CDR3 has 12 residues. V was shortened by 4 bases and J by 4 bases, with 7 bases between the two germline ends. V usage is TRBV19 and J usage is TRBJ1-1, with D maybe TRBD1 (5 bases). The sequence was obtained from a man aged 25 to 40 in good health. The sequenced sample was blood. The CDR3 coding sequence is TGTGCCAGTAGTAGCAGGGCCACTGAAGCTTTCTTT. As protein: CASSSRATEAFF.